This passage covers 16 T cell receptor beta chains from one sample sequenced in a study of OX40 agonist ivuxolimab in advanced cancers. The data were produced by immunoSEQ multiplex PCR, yet TCRdb's version contains in-frame clones alone and is incomplete. Here the sample spans tens of thousands of clones, roughly nine tenths being singletons. Source: CD4+ or CD8+ T cells sorted from blood, taken in a trial of the OX40 agonist ivuxolimab. These TCRs come from an adult with an advanced solid tumor such as melanoma, head and neck, liver or kidney cancer.

CDR3 residues: CASSLAGSAYNEQFF. CDR3 coding DNA: TGTGCCAGCAGCCTCGCGGGGTCCGCTTACAATGAGCAGTTCTTC. The chain has TRBV7-9 and TRBJ2-1; possibly TRBD2 for D (6 bases). This CDR3 region has 15 residues. V lost 5 bases and J lost 4, with 15 bases in between. Germline lookup yields CDR1 SEHNR and CDR2 FQNEAQ (reference sequence).

The chain recombines TRBV9 with TRBJ2-3; TRBD2 matches 8 bases. The germline V gene has CDR1 SGDLS and CDR2 YYNGEE. After removal of 1 base from V and 0 bases from J, the junction contained 1 base not matched to a gene. The CDR3 has 15 residues. CDR3 residues: CASSVTGGSTDTQYF. The CDR3 DNA reads TGTGCCAGCAGCGTAACGGGGGGGAGCACAGATACGCAGTATTTT.

This sequence joins TRBV27 and TRBJ2-7; the D gene is possibly TRBD2 (6 bases). The germline gives CDR1 MNHEY, CDR2 SMNVEV (reference sequence). V shed 2 bases and J shed 4 bases, with 18 bases lying between them. The CDR3 has 16 amino acids. This CDR3 is CASSLRSGRRVYEQYF. The DNA for the CDR3 is TGTGCCAGCAGTTTAAGGTCTGGGAGGAGGGTTTACGAGCAGTACTTC.

V gene TRBV30 combines with J gene TRBJ1-1; tentative D call: TRBD1 (5 bases). Germline V gene sequence: CDR1 GTSNPN, CDR2 SVGIG (reference sequence). V gave up 3 bases and J gave up 3 bases, with 14 bases separating them. The CDR3 consists of 14 residues. This chain's CDR3 is CAWRPQGFYTEAFF. As DNA, the CDR3 is TGTGCCTGGAGACCCCAGGGATTCTACACTGAAGCTTTCTTT.

This clone was found once. The chain joins TRBV15 to TRBJ1-4, with 7 bases that match TRBD1. V lost 5 bases, J lost 8 bases, and 2 bases stayed unmatched. This CDR3 contains 12 residues. Germline CDR1 and CDR2: LNHNV and YYDKDF (reference sequence). The CDR3, as DNA: TGTGCCACCAGCGAGGGGGCGGAAAAACTGTTTTTT. It translates to CATSEGAEKLFF.

The chain recombines TRBV2 with TRBJ1-6; D uncertain. The CDR3 spans 15 residues. The V end was cut by 3 bases, the J end by 8 bases, with 14 bases between. Germline values: CDR1 SNHLY, CDR2 FYNNEI. This CDR3 is CASSEEWQVDSPLHF. The CDR3 region has the DNA TGTGCCAGCAGTGAGGAGTGGCAGGTTGATTCACCCCTCCACTTT. The variable domain in full, completed from reference TRBV2 and TRBJ1-6, reads EPEVTQTPSHQVTQMGQEVILRCVPISNHLYFYWYRQILGQKVEFLVSFYNNEISEKSEIFDDQFSVERPDGSNFTLKIRSTKLEDSAMYFCASSEEWQVDSPLHFGNGTRLTVT.

The CDR3 loop reads CRNLSGRIRTDTQYF. For the CDR3, the DNA is TGCAGGAACCTTAGCGGGAGAATTAGGACAGATACGCAGTATTTT. V usage is TRBV29-1 and J usage is TRBJ2-3; TRBD2 matches at 9 bases. The length of the CDR3 is 15 residues. CDR1 is SQVTM, CDR2 ANQGSEA, per germline.

The chain joins TRBV6-1 to TRBJ1-5, with D unresolved. Trimming cost V 0 bases and J 4 bases, with 10 bases left between them. The CDR3 extends over 15 amino acids. Looked up from germline, CDR1 is MNHNS and CDR2 is SASEGT. The CDR3 DNA reads as TGTGCCAGCAGTGAAGCGCTCGGGAGGAATCAGCCCCAGCATTTT. Residues: CASSEALGRNQPQHF.

In its sample, this clone was seen once. J is TRBJ2-6 and V is TRBV5-4; D is unresolved. Germline V gene sequence: CDR1 SGHNT, CDR2 YYREEE (reference sequence). The V end was cut by 2 bases, the J end by 0 bases, with 9 bases between. The CDR3 is made up of 16 amino acids. The DNA for the CDR3 is TGTGCCAGCAGCTTAGGTCAGATCTCTGGGGCCAACGTCCTGACTTTC. Translating gives CASSLGQISGANVLTF. The variable domain in full, completed from reference TRBV5-4 and TRBJ2-6, reads ETGVTQSPTHLIKTRGQQVTLRCSSQSGHNTVSWYQQALGQGPQFIFQYYREEENGRGNFPPRFSGLQFPNYSSELNVNALELDDSALYLCASSLGQISGANVLTFGAGSRLTVL.

This clone has only one observation. This chain links TRBV19 with TRBJ2-6; no clear D gene. Between the trimmed V and J ends, which lost 6 bases and 2 bases, there was a span of 5 bases. CDR1 LNHDA and CDR2 SQIVND come from the germline V gene (reference sequence). The CDR3 is 13 residues long. CDR3 nucleotide sequence: TGTGCCAGTAGCACCACTGGGGCCAACGTCCTGACTTTC. Translated: CASSTTGANVLTF.

V and J are TRBV6-1 and TRBJ2-1, with TRBD2 as a possible D gene (6 bases). The germline V and J ends were trimmed by 8 bases and 12 bases, with 14 bases remaining between them. The CDR3 covers 11 residues. Germline V gives CDR1 MNHNS, CDR2 SASEGT. The CDR3 region is CASERDFGQFF. The CDR3 region has the DNA TGTGCCAGCGAGAGGGACTTTGGGCAGTTCTTC.

The chain's CDR3 is CARLQGSPLHF. The CDR3 DNA is TGTGCTAGGTTACAGGGTTCACCCCTCCACTTT. V usage is TRBV12-5 and J usage is TRBJ1-6; D is perhaps TRBD1 (6 bases). V was trimmed by 9 bases and J by 9 bases, leaving 9 bases between them. The CDR3 is made up of 11 amino acids. Germline V gives CDR1 LGHNT, CDR2 FRNRAP.

This clone has more than one count but fewer than ten. The chain links TRBV27 to TRBJ1-5, with a weak D call TRBD1 (5 bases). This CDR3 contains 15 residues. Germline V gene sequence: CDR1 MNHEY, CDR2 SMNVEV (reference sequence). V gave up 1 base and J gave up 3 bases, with 10 bases separating them. The CDR3 region is CASSLFGAANQPQHF. The CDR3 nucleotides are TGTGCCAGCAGTTTATTCGGGGCCGCCAATCAGCCCCAGCATTTT.

This chain connects TRBV5-1 to TRBJ1-1; D is perhaps TRBD1 (6 bases). Germline V gene lookup returns CDR1 SGHRS and CDR2 YFSETQ. The V gene lost 9 bases and the J gene lost 3 bases, with 21 bases spanning the gap. The CDR3 spans 15 residues. The CDR3 sequence: CATTPGGGGDTEAFF. CDR3 sequence (DNA): TGCGCCACCACCCCAGGCGGGGGCGGCGACACTGAAGCTTTCTTT.

The count of this clone is one. The rearrangement links TRBV5-1 to TRBJ2-3, with 14 bases aligning to TRBD2. V lost 3 bases and J lost 5; bases outside the gene matches: 11. The CDR3 sequence is 18 residues long. CDR1 is SGHRS, CDR2 YFSETQ, per germline. The CDR3 DNA follows: TGCGCCAGCAGCTCAGGGACTAGCGGGGGATCGCGGGTAGATACGCAGTATTTT. Protein sequence: CASSSGTSGGSRVDTQYF.

The chain couples TRBV18 to TRBJ2-5; 8 bases are shared with TRBD1. The germline gives CDR1 KGHSH, CDR2 LQKENI. CDR3 length: 14 residues. Trimming removed 6 bases from V and 5 bases from J; junction bases left unmatched: 8. The CDR3 region is CASSLDRGFETQYF. In DNA form, the CDR3 reads TGTGCCAGCTCGCTCGACAGGGGTTTTGAGACCCAGTACTTC.